This T cell receptor beta chain was sequenced in a study of beta chain features in type 1 diabetes. Findings and caveats of the study: In patients and controls equally, PCR might favor templates that are shorter. Insertions at VDJ junctions were less frequent in type 1 diabetes patients. These patients also deleted more nucleotides at the same junctions. Naive, central memory and regulatory TCRB repertoires appeared more similar among patients than healthy donors.

Expressed TCRB transcripts were sequenced because the entire RNA isolate underwent reverse transcription. Some clones are missing from TCRdb's copy, which holds only in-frame ones; the method was immunoSEQ multiplex PCR. The sample lists roughly 170,000 clones, approximately 13% occurring once. As for this clone: No antigen is known for it.

The authors sorted CD4+ naive, central memory, regulatory and stem cell-like memory cells via CD45RO/CCR7/CD25/CD127/CD95/CD27. Germline CDR1 is LNHDA and CDR2 is SQIVND (reference sequence). Trimming left V 9 bases short and J 4 bases short, with 15 bases between. CDR3 length: 13 residues. This clonotype was obtained from a woman aged 18-29 years in good health. This chain uses TRBV19 with TRBJ2-5; maybe TRBD1 (5 bases). Sequenced material: central memory CD4+ T cells from blood. CDR3 sequence (DNA): TGTGCCAGCAGACAGAATTTGGCAGAGACCCAGTACTTC. Translation gives CASRQNLAETQYF.